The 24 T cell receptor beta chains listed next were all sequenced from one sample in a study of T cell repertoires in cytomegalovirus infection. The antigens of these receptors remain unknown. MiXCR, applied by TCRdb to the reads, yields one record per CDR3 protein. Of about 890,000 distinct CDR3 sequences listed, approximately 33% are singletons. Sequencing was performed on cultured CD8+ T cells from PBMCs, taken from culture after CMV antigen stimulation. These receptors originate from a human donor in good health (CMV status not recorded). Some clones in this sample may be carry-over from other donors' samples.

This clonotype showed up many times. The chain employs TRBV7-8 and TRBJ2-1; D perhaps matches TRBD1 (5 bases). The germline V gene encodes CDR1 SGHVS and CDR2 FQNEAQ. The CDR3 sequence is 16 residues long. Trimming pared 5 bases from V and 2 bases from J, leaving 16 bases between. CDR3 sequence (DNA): TGTGCCAGCAGCCCCTACCGTGGGGCGACCTACAATGAGCAGTTCTTC. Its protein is CASSPYRGATYNEQFF. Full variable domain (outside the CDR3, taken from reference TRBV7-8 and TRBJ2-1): GAGVSQSPRYKVAKRGQDVALRCDPISGHVSLFWYQQALGQGPEFLTYFQNEAQLDKSGLPSDRFFAERPEGSVSTLKIQRTQQEDSAVYLCASSPYRGATYNEQFFGPGTRLTVL.

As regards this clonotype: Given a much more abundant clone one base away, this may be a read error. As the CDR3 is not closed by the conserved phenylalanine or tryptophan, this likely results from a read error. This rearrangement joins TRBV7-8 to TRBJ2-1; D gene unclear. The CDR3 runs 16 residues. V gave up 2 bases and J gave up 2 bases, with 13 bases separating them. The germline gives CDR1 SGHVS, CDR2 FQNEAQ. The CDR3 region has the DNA TGTGCCAGCAGCTTATTTGGACGGAACACCTACAATGAGCAGTTCTCC. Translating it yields CASSLFGRNTYNEQFS.

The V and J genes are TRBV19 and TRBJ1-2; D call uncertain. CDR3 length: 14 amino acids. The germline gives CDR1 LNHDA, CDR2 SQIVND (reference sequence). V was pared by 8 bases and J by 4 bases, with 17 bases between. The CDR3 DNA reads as TGTGCCAGTCGCGCTAGGAACAGAATCTATGGCTACACCTTC. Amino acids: CASRARNRIYGYTF.

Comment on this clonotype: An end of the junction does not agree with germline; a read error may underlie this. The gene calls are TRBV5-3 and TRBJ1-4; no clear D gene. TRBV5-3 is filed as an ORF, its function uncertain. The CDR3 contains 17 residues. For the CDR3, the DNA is TGTGCCAGCAGCTTTTCTTTTACCGGGATCGAAAATGAAAAACTGTTTTTT. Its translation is CASSFSFTGIENEKLFF.

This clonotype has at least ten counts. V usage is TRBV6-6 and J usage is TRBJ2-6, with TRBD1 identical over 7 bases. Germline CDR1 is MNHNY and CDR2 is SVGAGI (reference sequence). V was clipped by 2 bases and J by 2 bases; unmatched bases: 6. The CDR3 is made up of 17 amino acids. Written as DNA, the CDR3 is TGTGCCAGCAGTTACGCCGGGACAGACCCTGGGGCCAACGTCCTGACTTTC. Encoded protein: CASSYAGTDPGANVLTF.

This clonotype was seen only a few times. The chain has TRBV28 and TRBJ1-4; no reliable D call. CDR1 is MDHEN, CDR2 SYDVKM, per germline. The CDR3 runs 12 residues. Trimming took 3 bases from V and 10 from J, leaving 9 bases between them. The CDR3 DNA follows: TGTGCCAGCAGTTTCCCGAGAGGAAAACTGTTTTTT. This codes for CASSFPRGKLFF.

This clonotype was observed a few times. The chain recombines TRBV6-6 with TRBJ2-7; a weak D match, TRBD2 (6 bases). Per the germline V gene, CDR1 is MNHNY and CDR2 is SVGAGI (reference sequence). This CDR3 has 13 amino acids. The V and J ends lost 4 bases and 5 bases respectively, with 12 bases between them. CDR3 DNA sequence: TGTGCCAGCAGTTCTTCTTGGAGGGACGAGCAGTACGTC. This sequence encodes CASSSSWRDEQYV.

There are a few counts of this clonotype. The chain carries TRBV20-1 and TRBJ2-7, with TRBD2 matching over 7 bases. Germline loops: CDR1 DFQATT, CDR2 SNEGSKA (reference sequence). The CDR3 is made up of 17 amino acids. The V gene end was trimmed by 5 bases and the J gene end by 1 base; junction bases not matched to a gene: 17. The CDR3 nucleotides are TGCAGTGCTCGTCCGGGACTACCCCTAGAGGGATCCTACGAGCAGTACTTC. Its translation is CSARPGLPLEGSYEQYF.

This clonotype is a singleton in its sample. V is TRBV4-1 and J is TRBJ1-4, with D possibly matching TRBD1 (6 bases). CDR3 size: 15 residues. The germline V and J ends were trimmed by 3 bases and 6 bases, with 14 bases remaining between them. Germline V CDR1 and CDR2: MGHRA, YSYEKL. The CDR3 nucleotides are TGCGCCAGCAGCCATAGACTGGGGGCGTATGAAAAACTGTTTTTT. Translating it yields CASSHRLGAYEKLFF.

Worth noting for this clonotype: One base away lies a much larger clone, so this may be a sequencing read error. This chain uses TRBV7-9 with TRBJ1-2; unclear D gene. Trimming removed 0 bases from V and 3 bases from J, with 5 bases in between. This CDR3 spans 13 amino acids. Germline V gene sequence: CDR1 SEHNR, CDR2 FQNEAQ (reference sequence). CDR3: CASSLAGYYGYTF. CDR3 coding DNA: TGTGCCAGCAGCTTAGCAGGGTACTATGGCTACACCTTC. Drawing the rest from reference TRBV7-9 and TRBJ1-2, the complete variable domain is DTGVSQNPRHKITKRGQNVTFRCDPISEHNRLYWYRQTLGQGPEFLTYFQNEAQLEKSRLLSDRFSAERPKGSFSTLEIQRTEQGDSAMYLCASSLAGYYGYTFGSGTRLTVV.

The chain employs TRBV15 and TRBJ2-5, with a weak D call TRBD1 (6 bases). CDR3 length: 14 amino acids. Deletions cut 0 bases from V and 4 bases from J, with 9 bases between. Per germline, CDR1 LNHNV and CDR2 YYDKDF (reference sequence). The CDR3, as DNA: TGTGCCACCAGCAGAGAAGGGGGTGGAGAGACCCAGTACTTC. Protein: CATSREGGGETQYF.

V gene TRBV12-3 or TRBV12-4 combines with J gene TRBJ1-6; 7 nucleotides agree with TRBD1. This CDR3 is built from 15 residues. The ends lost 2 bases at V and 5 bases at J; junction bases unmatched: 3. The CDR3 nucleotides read TGTGCCAGCAGTTTAAGTCAGGGGGATAATTCACCCCTCCACTTT. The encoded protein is CASSLSQGDNSPLHF.

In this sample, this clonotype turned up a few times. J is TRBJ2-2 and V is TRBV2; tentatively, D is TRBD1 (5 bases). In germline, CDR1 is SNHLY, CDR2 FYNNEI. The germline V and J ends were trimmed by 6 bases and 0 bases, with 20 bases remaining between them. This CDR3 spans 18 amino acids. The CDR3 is CASRDLLAGPPNTGELFF. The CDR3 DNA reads TGTGCCAGCAGAGACCTCCTGGCAGGGCCACCGAACACCGGGGAGCTGTTTTTT.

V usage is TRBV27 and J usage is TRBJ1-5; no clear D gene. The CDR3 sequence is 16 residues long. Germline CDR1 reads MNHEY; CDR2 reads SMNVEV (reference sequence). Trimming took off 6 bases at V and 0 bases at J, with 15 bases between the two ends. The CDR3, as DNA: TGTGCCAGCAGGAGAGGCGGGTCGTATAGCAATCAGCCCCAGCATTTT. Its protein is CASRRGGSYSNQPQHF.

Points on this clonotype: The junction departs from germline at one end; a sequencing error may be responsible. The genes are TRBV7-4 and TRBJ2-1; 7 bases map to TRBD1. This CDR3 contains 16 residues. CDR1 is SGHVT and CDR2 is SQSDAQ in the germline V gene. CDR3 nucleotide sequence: TGTGTCAGCAGCTTATCCGACAGGGTAAGACACAATGAGCAGTTCTTC. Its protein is CVSSLSDRVRHNEQFF.

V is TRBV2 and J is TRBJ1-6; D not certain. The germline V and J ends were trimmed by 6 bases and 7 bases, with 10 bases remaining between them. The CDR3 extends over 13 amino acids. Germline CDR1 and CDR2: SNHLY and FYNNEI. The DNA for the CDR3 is TGTGCCAGCAGGGGAAGAAGGAATTCACCCCTCCACTTT. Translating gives CASRGRRNSPLHF.

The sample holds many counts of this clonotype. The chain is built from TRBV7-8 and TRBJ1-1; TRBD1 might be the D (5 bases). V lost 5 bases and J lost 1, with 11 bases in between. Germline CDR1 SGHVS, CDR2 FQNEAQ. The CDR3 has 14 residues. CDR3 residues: CASSLFQGNTEAFF. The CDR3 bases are TGTGCCAGCAGCCTTTTCCAGGGGAACACTGAAGCTTTCTTT.

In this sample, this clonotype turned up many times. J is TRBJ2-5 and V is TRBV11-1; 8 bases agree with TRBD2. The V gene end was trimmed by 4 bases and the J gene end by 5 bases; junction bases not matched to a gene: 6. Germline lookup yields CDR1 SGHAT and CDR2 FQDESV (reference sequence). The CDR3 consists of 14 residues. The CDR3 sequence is CASSSGLDWETQYF. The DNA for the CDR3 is TGTGCCAGCAGCTCGGGACTAGACTGGGAGACCCAGTACTTC.

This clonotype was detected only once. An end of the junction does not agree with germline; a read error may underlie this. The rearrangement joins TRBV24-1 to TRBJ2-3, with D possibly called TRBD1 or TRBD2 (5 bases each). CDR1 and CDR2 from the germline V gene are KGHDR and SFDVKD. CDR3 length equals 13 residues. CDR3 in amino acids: CATSGTSIDTQYF. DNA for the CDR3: TGTGCCACCTCCGGGACGAGCATAGATACGCAGTATTTT.

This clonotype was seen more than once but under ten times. CDR3 DNA sequence: TGTGCCATCAGTGAGGGCTCGGTTGGTGAAAAACTGTTTTTT. This gives the protein CAISEGSVGEKLFF. The rearrangement joins TRBV10-3 to TRBJ1-4, with D uncertain. CDR3 length: 14 residues. Germline V gene sequence: CDR1 ENHRY, CDR2 SYGVKD. V lost 2 bases and J 7 bases, leaving 11 bases between the germline ends.

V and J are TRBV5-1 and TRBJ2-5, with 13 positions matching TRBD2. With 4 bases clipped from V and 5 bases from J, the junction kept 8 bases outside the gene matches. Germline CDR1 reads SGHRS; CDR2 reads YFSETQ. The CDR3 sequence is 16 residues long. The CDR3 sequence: CASSPGLAGPRETQYF. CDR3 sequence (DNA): TGCGCCAGCAGCCCGGGACTAGCGGGGCCTCGCGAGACCCAGTACTTC.

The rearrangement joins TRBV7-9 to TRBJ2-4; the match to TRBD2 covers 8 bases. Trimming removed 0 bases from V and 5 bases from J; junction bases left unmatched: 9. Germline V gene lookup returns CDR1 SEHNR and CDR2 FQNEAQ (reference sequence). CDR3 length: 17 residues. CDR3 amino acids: CASSLATRGAGENIQYF. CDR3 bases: TGTGCCAGCAGCTTAGCGACGCGGGGGGCAGGGGAAAACATTCAGTACTTC.

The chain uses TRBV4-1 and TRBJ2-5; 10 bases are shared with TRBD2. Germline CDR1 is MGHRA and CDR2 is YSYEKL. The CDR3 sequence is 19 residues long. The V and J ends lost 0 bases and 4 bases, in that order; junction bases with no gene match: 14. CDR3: CASSQEPIWSGGATETQYF. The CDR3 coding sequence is TGCGCCAGCAGCCAAGAGCCCATCTGGAGCGGGGGGGCGACAGAGACCCAGTACTTC.

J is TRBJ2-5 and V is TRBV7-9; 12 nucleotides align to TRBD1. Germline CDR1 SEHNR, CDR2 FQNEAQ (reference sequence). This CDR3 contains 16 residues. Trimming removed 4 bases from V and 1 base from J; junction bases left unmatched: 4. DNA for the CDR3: TGTGCCAGCAGCTCACGGGACAGGGGGCTCCAAGAGACCCAGTACTTC. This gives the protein CASSSRDRGLQETQYF.